The T cell receptor (beta chain) under discussion was sequenced for a study of graft-versus-host responses after intestinal transplantation (dated by TCRdb to about 2021). Looking at the study overall: The transplants that recipients got were multivisceral, liver-intestinal, or isolated intestinal. Anti-thymocyte globulin induction was given to all recipients, followed by maintenance tacrolimus and steroids for about 3 years. Bulk TCR-beta CDR3 sequencing was used to track graft-versus-host and host-versus-graft alloreactive T cell clones in the graft, circulation and bone marrow after intestinal transplantation. Alloreactive clones were identified by sequencing pre-transplant mixed lymphocyte reaction products and comparing them with unstimulated pre-transplant donor and recipient T cells. The cohort enrolled some 23 intestinal transplant recipients, one of whom was a retransplant, and a few patients without pretransplant specimens were excluded. Donor T cell macrochimerism was defined as a peak of at least 4% donor T cells among recipient peripheral blood mononuclear cells. Instead of going to the commercial service, samples from a few later patients were sequenced in-house on an Illumina MiSeq and processed with MiXCR.

The library relied on the immunoSEQ multiplex PCR assay. High-throughput TCR-beta CDR3 sequencing of genomic DNA from most patients was performed by Adaptive Biotechnologies. In the paper's pipeline: TCR sequencing data were retrieved from Adaptive's ImmunoSEQ software for some 19 patients, whereas a few other patients were processed with MiXCR and VDJtools. CDR3 nucleotide sequences shared between donor and recipient were removed because the origin of such sequences could not be assigned. At least 2-fold expansion over unstimulated cells and a minimum CFSE-low frequency of 0.002% (template counts) or 0.001% (read counts) were required for clones to be classified as alloreactive. A clone was considered mappable if detected in the sequenced pre-transplant spleen, lymph node, or MLR CFSE-low populations of the donor or recipient. Cumulative frequency of alloreactive clones was calculated as a percentage of all sequences weighted by copy number. What TCRdb holds here is the immuneACCESS table cut down to in-frame rearrangements. Part of the clones is not present; checked against another copy, under half of the missing clones reflect an unresolved V gene, and the others are unexplained. Clone size and V and J calls were adopted from that table, with D and trimming inferred from the DNA. This sample holds over 10,000 clones; 90% to 95% were observed only once. 4% to 5.5% of the sample comes from the top ten.

Results and caveats for the whole study, not just this receptor: Early after transplant, peak levels of circulating GvH clones were found to be associated with declines in HvG clones. GvH clones turned up in recipient bone marrow, with some appearing earlier in ileal mucosa or blood, a pattern consistent with an intestinal mucosal origin. In patients with donor T cell macrochimerism, the allografts had high GvH to HvG T cell clonal ratios. The conclusions were limited by the relatively low number and heterogeneity of the intestinal transplant patients.

In the first month after transplant, blood samples were collected up to 4 times, and after that at least monthly when available. Comment on this clone: What this receptor recognizes is not known. The sample holds no much larger clone one base away, and base qualities are not on file.

At the junction V is shortened by 8 bases and J by 1 base, with 8 bases in between. Reading the germline V gene gives CDR1 SGHTA and CDR2 FQGNSA. From cysteine to phenylalanine, the CDR3 is 13 amino acids long. Only the CDR3 region is kept as DNA, spanning 39 bases read in frame from base 1. Material: PBMCs, obtained about 34 months after intestinal transplantation. This TCR came from a human patient who received an intestinal transplant, so some T cells may come from the graft donor. Recombination linked TRBV7-2 to TRBJ2-2, with no confidently assigned D gene. The DNA sequence is given as TGTGCCAGCGTCTACGGGAACACCGGGGAGCTGTTTTTT. This sequence encodes CASVYGNTGELFF.